This T cell receptor beta chain was obtained from a study of shared clonotypes between healthy human individuals. Study-wide findings and caveats: It was the non-shared clonotypes that had lower generation probabilities than clonotypes shared by all four donors. Estimated clonotype richness was generally higher in naive than memory subsets.

About this clone: What it binds is unknown.

The CDR3 extends over 13 amino acids. V shed 6 bases and J shed 4 bases, with 12 bases lying between them. Germline V gives CDR1 SNHLY, CDR2 FYNNEI. Replicate PCRs from sorted subsets contained about 200 ng DNA, which is around 30,000 T cell genomes. Assay: immunoSEQ multiplex PCR; the TCRdb copy retains only in-frame clones and omits some. The sample carries roughly 2.5 million clones, 90% to 95% recorded once. Sequencing input: naive CD4+ T cells sorted from blood. Subset reported: CD45RA+ positively selected. The rearrangement uses TRBV2 and TRBJ1-2, with a weak D call TRBD1 (5 bases). The source is a man aged 18-30 years in good health. CDR3 sequence: CASRGDGPYGYTF. Written as DNA, the CDR3 is TGTGCCAGCAGAGGGGACGGTCCCTATGGCTACACCTTC.